This is a list of T cell receptor beta chains from one sample in a study of T-cell reconstitution after alpha-beta-depleted transplantation in children. TCRdb re-called the PCR reads through MiXCR, storing one row per CDR3 protein. Of just under 550,000 distinct CDR3 sequences detected, about 16% appear once; the ten largest clones hold about 3.1%. The sequences come from PBMCs from the stem cell graft donor, collected from the stem cell graft. The receptors originated from a human donor who donated a stem cell graft to a child with acute lymphoblastic leukemia. Both conserved end residues are part of each CDR3. The order of the fields is clone size, J gene, V gene, D gene, CDR3 protein, CDR3 DNA. The D gene is left open where the match is weak. Only part of the rows carry a size: once, few, many, or a class if the clone is expanded.

few,TRBJ2-2,TRBV30,NA,CAWSAVGGELFF,TGTGCCTGGAGTGCGGTTGGCGGGGAGCTGTTTTTT
few,TRBJ2-2,TRBV12-3/TRBV12-4,TRBD2,CASSSLAVGELFF,TGTGCCAGCAGTTCGCTAGCGGTCGGGGAGCTGTTTTTT
NA,TRBJ2-1,TRBV11-1,TRBD2,CASSSTLETSGKYNEQFF,TGTGCCAGCAGCTCTACCCTTGAGACTAGCGGGAAGTACAATGAGCAGTTCTTC
NA,TRBJ2-7,TRBV6-5,TRBD1,CASSYGGTGATYEQYF,TGTGCCAGCAGTTACGGGGGGACAGGGGCAACCTACGAGCAGTACTTC
NA,TRBJ2-2,TRBV4-1,NA,CASSQGRGVTGELFF,TGCGCCAGCAGCCAAGGGAGAGGGGTCACCGGGGAGCTGTTTTTT
NA,TRBJ1-5,TRBV4-1,NA,CASSQPLRGSNQPQHF,TGCGCCAGCAGCCAACCCCTCAGGGGTAGCAATCAGCCCCAGCATTTT
NA,TRBJ2-7,TRBV7-6,NA,CASSPDIGTNEQYF,TGTGCCAGCAGCCCGGATATAGGCACGAACGAGCAGTACTTC
NA,TRBJ2-1,TRBV9,NA,CASSSDGNSYNEQFF,TGTGCCAGCAGCTCCGACGGGAACTCCTACAATGAGCAGTTCTTC
few,TRBJ2-1,TRBV20-1,TRBD2,CSARGGSSPYNEQFF,TGCAGTGCTAGAGGCGGGAGTTCCCCATACAATGAGCAGTTCTTC
few,TRBJ1-1,TRBV20-1,TRBD1,CSAPGQGSFNTEAFF,TGCAGTGCTCCGGGACAGGGGTCCTTCAACACTGAAGCTTTCTTT
many,TRBJ2-2,TRBV5-1,TRBD2,CASSWGGPNTGELFF,TGCGCCAGCAGCTGGGGGGGACCGAACACCGGGGAGCTGTTTTTT
few,TRBJ2-7,TRBV20-1,TRBD2,CSAPRLAEISYEQYF,TGCAGTGCGCCCCGACTAGCGGAGATCTCCTACGAGCAGTACTTC
few,TRBJ2-3,TRBV27,TRBD2,CASSFLGLREGRADTQYF,TGTGCCAGCAGTTTCCTTGGGTTGCGGGAGGGCCGAGCAGATACGCAGTATTTT
few,TRBJ1-1,TRBV27,NA,CASGRGAEAFF,TGTGCCAGCGGACGGGGCGCTGAAGCTTTCTTT
NA,TRBJ2-3,TRBV20-1,NA,CSALFPGSYSRTDTQYF,TGCAGTGCGCTGTTTCCGGGGTCGTACTCCAGAACAGATACGCAGTATTTT
NA,TRBJ1-5,TRBV20-1,NA,CSASRQGYSNQPQHF,TGCAGTGCTAGTAGGCAGGGGTATAGCAATCAGCCCCAGCATTTT
NA,TRBJ2-7,TRBV21-1,NA,CASSKGRTSFYEQYF,TGTGCCAGCAGCAAAGGGAGGACTAGCTTCTACGAGCAGTACTTC
NA,TRBJ1-1,TRBV5-6,NA,CASSFRQTDPEAFF,TGTGCCAGCAGCTTTAGGCAGACCGACCCTGAAGCTTTCTTT
NA,TRBJ1-1,TRBV20-1,NA,CSARQPGRKNTEAFF,TGCAGTGCTAGACAACCGGGACGGAAGAACACTGAAGCTTTCTTT
NA,TRBJ2-1,TRBV3-1,TRBD2,CASSQPGLAGEGPYNEQFF,TGTGCCAGCAGCCAACCGGGACTAGCGGGAGAGGGTCCCTACAATGAGCAGTTCTTC
few,TRBJ1-1,TRBV6-2/TRBV6-3,NA,CASSFHHRDLRRAFF,TGTGCCAGCAGTTTTCATCACCGGGACCTCAGGAGAGCTTTCTTT
NA,TRBJ2-3,TRBV7-6,TRBD1,CASRGTVDTQYF,TGTGCCAGCAGGGGGACAGTGGATACGCAGTATTTT
NA,TRBJ2-1,TRBV12-3/TRBV12-4,TRBD2,CASSLARVTSGRANNEQFF,TGTGCCAGCAGTTTAGCCCGCGTAACTAGCGGGAGGGCCAACAATGAGCAGTTCTTC
NA,TRBJ2-7,TRBV20-1,NA,CSAKALYEQYF,TGCAGTGCTAAAGCGCTGTACGAGCAGTACTTC
many,TRBJ1-5,TRBV12-3/TRBV12-4,TRBD1,CASSLTGDQPQHF,TGTGCCAGCAGTTTGACAGGGGATCAGCCCCAGCATTTT
NA,TRBJ1-2,TRBV9,NA,CASSVGGANYGYTF,TGTGCCAGCAGCGTAGGGGGAGCTAACTATGGCTACACCTTC
NA,TRBJ2-7,TRBV29-1,NA,CSVEAGGSYEQYF,TGCAGCGTTGAGGCAGGGGGGTCCTACGAGCAGTACTTC
NA,TRBJ2-3,TRBV18,NA,CASSLSSHTDTQYF,TGTGCCAGCTCACTCTCCTCCCACACAGATACGCAGTATTTT
many,TRBJ1-2,TRBV5-1,NA,CASSLDPNYGYTF,TGCGCCAGCAGCTTGGATCCGAACTATGGCTACACCTTC
few,TRBJ2-2,TRBV10-3,NA,CAISASGVRTGELFF,TGTGCCATCAGTGCATCGGGAGTTCGTACCGGGGAGCTGTTTTTT
many,TRBJ2-7,TRBV5-1,NA,CASSRDGPYEQYF,TGTGCCAGCAGCCGCGACGGACCCTACGAGCAGTACTTC
NA,TRBJ1-1,TRBV6-1,NA,CASSEILVNTEAFF,TGTGCCAGCAGTGAAATTCTAGTGAACACTGAAGCTTTCTTT
few,TRBJ2-1,TRBV20-1,TRBD2,CSASRGETSGRVWNEQFF,TGCAGTGCTAGTCGAGGGGAGACTAGCGGGAGGGTATGGAATGAGCAGTTCTTC
NA,TRBJ2-1,TRBV5-1,TRBD2,CASSSILAPGGNEQFF,TGCGCCAGCAGCTCGATACTAGCCCCGGGAGGCAATGAGCAGTTCTTC
few,TRBJ2-1,TRBV7-2,NA,CASSFRAQGHNEQFF,TGTGCCAGCAGCTTTCGGGCTCAGGGCCATAATGAGCAGTTCTTC
NA,TRBJ2-3,TRBV3-1,NA,CASSQAPTDTQYF,TGTGCCAGCAGCCAAGCCCCCACAGATACGCAGTATTTT
few,TRBJ2-1,TRBV29-1,NA,CSVVRAEGGYNEQFF,TGCAGCGTTGTGCGGGCCGAAGGGGGCTACAATGAGCAGTTCTTC
few,TRBJ2-7,TRBV5-1,NA,CASSLAATETYEQYF,TGCGCCAGCAGCTTGGCGGCGACAGAGACCTACGAGCAGTACTTC
many,TRBJ2-7,TRBV7-9,NA,CASSLAGRVYEQYF,TGTGCCAGCAGCTTAGCGGGAAGGGTCTACGAGCAGTACTTC
few,TRBJ2-7,TRBV10-3,TRBD2,CASGFAGGYEQYF,TGTGCCAGCGGCTTTGCGGGAGGGTACGAGCAGTACTTC
NA,TRBJ2-1,TRBV29-1,NA,CSVDAGEQFF,TGCAGCGTTGATGCGGGAGAGCAGTTCTTC
NA,TRBJ2-1,TRBV11-2,NA,CASSHADPTKDNEQFF,TGTGCCAGCAGCCACGCCGACCCAACCAAAGACAATGAGCAGTTCTTC
few,TRBJ2-1,TRBV20-1,NA,CSARESLSYNEQFF,TGCAGTGCTAGAGAAAGCCTCTCCTACAATGAGCAGTTCTTC
NA,TRBJ2-1,TRBV12-3/TRBV12-4,NA,CASSSYLTGVYNEQFF,TGTGCCAGCAGTTCATACCTAACGGGAGTATACAATGAGCAGTTCTTC
few,TRBJ2-1,TRBV11-1,NA,CASSFPGGPVSSYNEQFF,TGTGCCAGCAGCTTCCCGGGGGGCCCTGTGAGCTCCTACAATGAGCAGTTCTTC
few,TRBJ2-1,TRBV11-3,TRBD1,CASSSRQGWENEQFF,TGTGCCAGCAGCTCCAGACAGGGGTGGGAGAATGAGCAGTTCTTC
NA,TRBJ2-5,TRBV15,NA,CATSRGTSQETQYF,TGTGCCACCAGCAGAGGCACCTCCCAAGAGACCCAGTACTTC
NA,TRBJ1-2,TRBV5-1,NA,CASSLYSNYGHTF,TGCGCCAGCAGCCTTTACAGCAACTATGGCCACACCTTC